These T cell receptor beta chains were read from a single sample in a study of T cells in Graves' hyperthyroidism and ophthalmopathy. TCRdb redid the calling of the multiplex PCR reads with MiXCR, one entry per CDR3 protein. The sample yields about 460,000 distinct CDR3 sequences, roughly 22% seen once. Sequences were obtained from blood. Every receptor here comes from a woman aged 70 to 79 with Graves' ophthalmopathy. CDR3s include the opening cysteine and the closing phenylalanine or tryptophan. A D gene is named only where the DNA matches it firmly. Expanded clones are given a class, and other clones once, few, many or no size at all.

J gene: TRBJ1-2; D gene: -; V gene: TRBV24-1; clone size: -; CDR3 protein: CATSDYGGGYGYTF; CDR3 DNA: TGTGCCACCAGTGATTATGGGGGCGGTTATGGCTACACCTTC
J gene: TRBJ2-4; D gene: -; V gene: TRBV7-2; clone size: few; CDR3 protein: CASSRSVLYQYF; CDR3 DNA: TGTGCCAGCAGCCGATCCGTTCTATATCAGTACTTC
J gene: TRBJ2-1; D gene: TRBD2; V gene: TRBV10-3; clone size: -; CDR3 protein: CAISESTLAGNEQFF; CDR3 DNA: TGTGCCATCAGTGAGTCGACATTAGCGGGGAATGAGCAGTTCTTC
J gene: TRBJ1-1; D gene: TRBD1; V gene: TRBV6-2/TRBV6-3; clone size: -; CDR3 protein: CASSSRTGGATEAFF; CDR3 DNA: TGTGCCAGCAGCTCCAGGACAGGAGGGGCCACTGAAGCTTTCTTT
J gene: TRBJ1-6; D gene: -; V gene: TRBV14; clone size: -; CDR3 protein: CASSPAGHYNSPLHF; CDR3 DNA: TGTGCCAGCAGCCCGGCGGGACACTATAATTCACCCCTCCACTTT
J gene: TRBJ2-1; D gene: -; V gene: TRBV12-3/TRBV12-4; clone size: many; CDR3 protein: CASTPAPRANSYNEQFF; CDR3 DNA: TGTGCCAGCACCCCGGCCCCTAGAGCAAACTCCTACAATGAGCAGTTCTTC
J gene: TRBJ1-4; D gene: TRBD1; V gene: TRBV7-8; clone size: once; CDR3 protein: CASSPTGQGYEKLFF; CDR3 DNA: TGTGCCAGCAGCCCGACGGGACAGGGATATGAAAAACTGTTTTTT
J gene: TRBJ1-2; D gene: TRBD1; V gene: TRBV2; clone size: many; CDR3 protein: CASILQGDYGYTF; CDR3 DNA: TGTGCCAGCATTCTACAGGGGGACTATGGCTACACCTTC
J gene: TRBJ2-3; D gene: TRBD1; V gene: TRBV11-1; clone size: few; CDR3 protein: CASTSGMAGGFLESDTQYF; CDR3 DNA: TGTGCCAGCACCTCCGGCATGGCAGGGGGTTTTCTTGAGTCAGATACGCAGTATTTT
J gene: TRBJ2-5; D gene: TRBD2; V gene: TRBV7-2; clone size: few; CDR3 protein: CASSLLSSGRKTQYF; CDR3 DNA: TGTGCCAGCAGCTTGCTGTCTAGCGGGAGAAAGACCCAGTACTTC
J gene: TRBJ2-6; D gene: -; V gene: TRBV11-2; clone size: -; CDR3 protein: CASSLDGSGANVLTF; CDR3 DNA: TGTGCCAGCAGCTTAGATGGGTCTGGGGCCAACGTCCTGACTTTC
J gene: TRBJ2-2; D gene: -; V gene: TRBV5-5; clone size: few; CDR3 protein: CASSLAIPSYTGELFF; CDR3 DNA: TGTGCCAGCAGCTTGGCGATCCCTTCTTACACCGGGGAGCTGTTTTTT
J gene: TRBJ1-3; D gene: -; V gene: TRBV6-2/TRBV6-3; clone size: few; CDR3 protein: CASSPPGAGNTIYF; CDR3 DNA: TGTGCCAGCAGTCCCCCAGGGGCTGGAAACACCATATATTTT
J gene: TRBJ1-2; D gene: -; V gene: TRBV29-1; clone size: few; CDR3 protein: CSVGPDVYGYTF; CDR3 DNA: TGCAGCGTTGGCCCCGACGTCTATGGCTACACCTTC
J gene: TRBJ2-3; D gene: -; V gene: TRBV7-9; clone size: few; CDR3 protein: CASSKLGGGTDTQYF; CDR3 DNA: TGTGCCAGCAGCAAATTGGGGGGTGGCACAGATACGCAGTATTTT
J gene: TRBJ2-2; D gene: -; V gene: TRBV3-1; clone size: -; CDR3 protein: CASSQDFLTGELFF; CDR3 DNA: TGTGCCAGCAGCCAAGATTTTTTAACCGGGGAGCTGTTTTTT
J gene: TRBJ2-5; D gene: -; V gene: TRBV9; clone size: -; CDR3 protein: CASSSRGSPGETQYF; CDR3 DNA: TGTGCCAGCAGCTCCCGGGGCAGTCCGGGGGAGACCCAGTACTTC
J gene: TRBJ1-1; D gene: TRBD1; V gene: TRBV20-1; clone size: many; CDR3 protein: CSARGQGRAFF; CDR3 DNA: TGCAGTGCTAGGGGACAGGGTCGAGCTTTCTTT
J gene: TRBJ2-2; D gene: -; V gene: TRBV15; clone size: -; CDR3 protein: CATSPTGGGELFF; CDR3 DNA: TGTGCCACCAGCCCGACAGGCGGAGGGGAGCTGTTTTTT
J gene: TRBJ1-2; D gene: -; V gene: TRBV7-9; clone size: few; CDR3 protein: CASSAGGPLPGSNGYTF; CDR3 DNA: TGTGCCAGCAGCGCTGGGGGGCCCCTGCCGGGCTCCAATGGCTACACCTTC
J gene: TRBJ2-2; D gene: -; V gene: TRBV5-5; clone size: -; CDR3 protein: CASSFPGELFF; CDR3 DNA: TGTGCCAGCAGCTTCCCCGGGGAGCTGTTTTTT
J gene: TRBJ2-7; D gene: TRBD1; V gene: TRBV9; clone size: -; CDR3 protein: CASSVAGGGNEQYF; CDR3 DNA: TGTGCCAGCAGCGTAGCAGGGGGCGGGAACGAGCAGTACTTC
J gene: TRBJ2-7; D gene: -; V gene: TRBV5-1; clone size: -; CDR3 protein: CASSFLANEQYF; CDR3 DNA: TGCGCCAGCAGCTTTCTAGCGAACGAGCAGTACTTC
J gene: TRBJ1-1; D gene: TRBD1; V gene: TRBV5-1; clone size: few; CDR3 protein: CASNIIGTGNTEAFF; CDR3 DNA: TGCGCCAGCAACATAATTGGGACAGGGAATACTGAAGCTTTCTTT
J gene: TRBJ1-1; D gene: TRBD1; V gene: TRBV10-3; clone size: -; CDR3 protein: CASDPGQGVEAFF; CDR3 DNA: TGTGCCAGCGATCCGGGACAGGGGGTCGAAGCTTTCTTT
J gene: TRBJ2-3; D gene: TRBD2; V gene: TRBV5-1; clone size: few; CDR3 protein: CASSLSLAGQDTQYF; CDR3 DNA: TGCGCCAGCAGCTTATCACTAGCGGGACAAGATACGCAGTATTTT
J gene: TRBJ1-2; D gene: -; V gene: TRBV20-1; clone size: few; CDR3 protein: CSATGQGIVGYTF; CDR3 DNA: TGCAGTGCTACGGGCCAGGGGATTGTGGGCTACACCTTC
J gene: TRBJ2-7; D gene: -; V gene: TRBV7-9; clone size: few; CDR3 protein: CASTRTGDYEQYF; CDR3 DNA: TGTGCCAGCACCCGGACTGGGGACTACGAGCAGTACTTC
J gene: TRBJ2-2; D gene: -; V gene: TRBV2; clone size: many; CDR3 protein: CASKVQGSFTGELFF; CDR3 DNA: TGTGCCAGCAAGGTCCAGGGGTCCTTTACCGGGGAGCTGTTTTTT
J gene: TRBJ1-1; D gene: TRBD1; V gene: TRBV7-8; clone size: -; CDR3 protein: CASSLKNRGAFF; CDR3 DNA: TGTGCCAGCAGCTTAAAGAACAGGGGCGCTTTCTTT
J gene: TRBJ1-4; D gene: -; V gene: TRBV5-1; clone size: once; CDR3 protein: CASSLQSMGGEKLFF; CDR3 DNA: TGCGCCAGCAGCTTACAGAGCATGGGGGGTGAAAAACTGTTTTTT
J gene: TRBJ2-2; D gene: -; V gene: TRBV12-3/TRBV12-4; clone size: once; CDR3 protein: CASTRSTGELFF; CDR3 DNA: TGTGCCAGCACCCGAAGCACCGGGGAGCTGTTTTTT
J gene: TRBJ2-2; D gene: -; V gene: TRBV6-5; clone size: few; CDR3 protein: CASSFDPPRMTGELFF; CDR3 DNA: TGTGCCAGCAGCTTCGACCCTCCTAGGATGACCGGGGAGCTGTTTTTT
J gene: TRBJ1-6; D gene: -; V gene: TRBV4-3; clone size: -; CDR3 protein: CASSQYREAYNSPLHF; CDR3 DNA: TGCGCCAGCAGCCAATACCGGGAGGCCTATAATTCACCCCTCCACTTT
J gene: TRBJ2-7; D gene: -; V gene: TRBV12-3/TRBV12-4; clone size: few; CDR3 protein: CASSFRDGLYEQYF; CDR3 DNA: TGTGCCAGCAGTTTTCGGGACGGGTTATACGAGCAGTACTTC
J gene: TRBJ1-1; D gene: -; V gene: TRBV10-3; clone size: few; CDR3 protein: CATGGFGMNTEAFF; CDR3 DNA: TGTGCCACCGGGGGGTTTGGGATGAACACTGAAGCTTTCTTT
J gene: TRBJ1-2; D gene: -; V gene: TRBV6-1; clone size: -; CDR3 protein: CASRSQEKAGYTF; CDR3 DNA: TGTGCCAGCAGATCCCAGGAAAAGGCCGGCTACACCTTC
J gene: TRBJ2-2; D gene: -; V gene: TRBV9; clone size: few; CDR3 protein: CASSPRDLMGTGELFF; CDR3 DNA: TGTGCCAGCAGCCCTCGGGACCTTATGGGGACCGGGGAGCTGTTTTTT
J gene: TRBJ1-2; D gene: TRBD1; V gene: TRBV28; clone size: many; CDR3 protein: CASSRWRGQYGYTF; CDR3 DNA: TGTGCCAGCAGCCGGTGGAGGGGACAGTATGGCTACACCTTC
J gene: TRBJ1-4; D gene: -; V gene: TRBV19; clone size: -; CDR3 protein: CASSMGAHRAGEKLFF; CDR3 DNA: TGTGCCAGTAGTATGGGGGCCCACAGGGCTGGAGAAAAACTGTTTTTT
J gene: TRBJ2-7; D gene: TRBD1; V gene: TRBV28; clone size: many; CDR3 protein: CASRRDRSSYEQYF; CDR3 DNA: TGTGCCAGCAGACGGGACAGGAGCTCCTACGAGCAGTACTTC
J gene: TRBJ1-3; D gene: -; V gene: TRBV20-1; clone size: few; CDR3 protein: CSARSGRNTIYF; CDR3 DNA: TGCAGTGCTAGGTCCGGAAGAAACACCATATATTTT
J gene: TRBJ1-1; D gene: -; V gene: TRBV7-8; clone size: many; CDR3 protein: CASSTVTGNTEAFF; CDR3 DNA: TGTGCCAGCAGCACGGTCACAGGGAACACTGAAGCTTTCTTT
J gene: TRBJ1-1; D gene: -; V gene: TRBV30; clone size: many; CDR3 protein: CAWSPRETEAFF; CDR3 DNA: TGTGCCTGGAGTCCTCGGGAAACTGAAGCTTTCTTT
J gene: TRBJ2-3; D gene: -; V gene: TRBV19; clone size: few; CDR3 protein: CASSIGGPDTQYF; CDR3 DNA: TGTGCCAGTAGTATTGGTGGCCCAGATACGCAGTATTTT
J gene: TRBJ1-4; D gene: -; V gene: TRBV12-3/TRBV12-4; clone size: -; CDR3 protein: CASSWDGTNEKLFF; CDR3 DNA: TGTGCCAGCAGTTGGGACGGAACTAATGAAAAACTGTTTTTT
J gene: TRBJ1-1; D gene: -; V gene: TRBV4-2; clone size: -; CDR3 protein: CASSFPEGGTEAFF; CDR3 DNA: TGTGCCAGCAGCTTCCCTGAGGGAGGGACTGAAGCTTTCTTT
J gene: TRBJ1-6; D gene: -; V gene: TRBV20-1; clone size: -; CDR3 protein: CSAPRGGGRSYNSPLHF; CDR3 DNA: TGCAGTGCTCCCCGAGGGGGAGGGCGGTCCTATAATTCACCCCTCCACTTT
J gene: TRBJ2-1; D gene: -; V gene: TRBV20-1; clone size: few; CDR3 protein: CSARDNTYEQFF; CDR3 DNA: TGCAGTGCTAGAGATAACACTTATGAGCAGTTCTTC
J gene: TRBJ1-2; D gene: TRBD1; V gene: TRBV30; clone size: -; CDR3 protein: CAWGQGEHYGYTF; CDR3 DNA: TGTGCCTGGGGACAGGGGGAACACTATGGCTACACCTTC
J gene: TRBJ1-1; D gene: -; V gene: TRBV19; clone size: few; CDR3 protein: CASSIEPPRTPGTEAFF; CDR3 DNA: TGTGCCAGTAGTATTGAGCCCCCCCGGACTCCGGGTACTGAAGCTTTCTTT
J gene: TRBJ2-3; D gene: TRBD2; V gene: TRBV28; clone size: few; CDR3 protein: CASRTSGSLNTQYF; CDR3 DNA: TGTGCCAGCAGGACTAGCGGGAGTCTAAATACGCAGTATTTT
J gene: TRBJ2-7; D gene: TRBD2; V gene: TRBV6-1; clone size: -; CDR3 protein: CASSEGTRKNEQYF; CDR3 DNA: TGTGCCAGCAGTGAAGGGACTAGGAAAAACGAGCAGTACTTC
J gene: TRBJ1-1; D gene: TRBD1; V gene: TRBV27; clone size: many; CDR3 protein: CASSISGTANTEAFF; CDR3 DNA: TGTGCCAGCAGTATATCCGGGACAGCGAACACTGAAGCTTTCTTT
J gene: TRBJ2-7; D gene: -; V gene: TRBV7-2; clone size: -; CDR3 protein: CASSLDKGPYEQYF; CDR3 DNA: TGTGCCAGCAGCTTAGACAAGGGGCCCTACGAGCAGTACTTC
J gene: TRBJ2-2; D gene: TRBD1; V gene: TRBV2; clone size: few; CDR3 protein: CASRSDRINTGELFF; CDR3 DNA: TGTGCCAGCAGGTCGGACAGGATCAACACCGGGGAGCTGTTTTTT